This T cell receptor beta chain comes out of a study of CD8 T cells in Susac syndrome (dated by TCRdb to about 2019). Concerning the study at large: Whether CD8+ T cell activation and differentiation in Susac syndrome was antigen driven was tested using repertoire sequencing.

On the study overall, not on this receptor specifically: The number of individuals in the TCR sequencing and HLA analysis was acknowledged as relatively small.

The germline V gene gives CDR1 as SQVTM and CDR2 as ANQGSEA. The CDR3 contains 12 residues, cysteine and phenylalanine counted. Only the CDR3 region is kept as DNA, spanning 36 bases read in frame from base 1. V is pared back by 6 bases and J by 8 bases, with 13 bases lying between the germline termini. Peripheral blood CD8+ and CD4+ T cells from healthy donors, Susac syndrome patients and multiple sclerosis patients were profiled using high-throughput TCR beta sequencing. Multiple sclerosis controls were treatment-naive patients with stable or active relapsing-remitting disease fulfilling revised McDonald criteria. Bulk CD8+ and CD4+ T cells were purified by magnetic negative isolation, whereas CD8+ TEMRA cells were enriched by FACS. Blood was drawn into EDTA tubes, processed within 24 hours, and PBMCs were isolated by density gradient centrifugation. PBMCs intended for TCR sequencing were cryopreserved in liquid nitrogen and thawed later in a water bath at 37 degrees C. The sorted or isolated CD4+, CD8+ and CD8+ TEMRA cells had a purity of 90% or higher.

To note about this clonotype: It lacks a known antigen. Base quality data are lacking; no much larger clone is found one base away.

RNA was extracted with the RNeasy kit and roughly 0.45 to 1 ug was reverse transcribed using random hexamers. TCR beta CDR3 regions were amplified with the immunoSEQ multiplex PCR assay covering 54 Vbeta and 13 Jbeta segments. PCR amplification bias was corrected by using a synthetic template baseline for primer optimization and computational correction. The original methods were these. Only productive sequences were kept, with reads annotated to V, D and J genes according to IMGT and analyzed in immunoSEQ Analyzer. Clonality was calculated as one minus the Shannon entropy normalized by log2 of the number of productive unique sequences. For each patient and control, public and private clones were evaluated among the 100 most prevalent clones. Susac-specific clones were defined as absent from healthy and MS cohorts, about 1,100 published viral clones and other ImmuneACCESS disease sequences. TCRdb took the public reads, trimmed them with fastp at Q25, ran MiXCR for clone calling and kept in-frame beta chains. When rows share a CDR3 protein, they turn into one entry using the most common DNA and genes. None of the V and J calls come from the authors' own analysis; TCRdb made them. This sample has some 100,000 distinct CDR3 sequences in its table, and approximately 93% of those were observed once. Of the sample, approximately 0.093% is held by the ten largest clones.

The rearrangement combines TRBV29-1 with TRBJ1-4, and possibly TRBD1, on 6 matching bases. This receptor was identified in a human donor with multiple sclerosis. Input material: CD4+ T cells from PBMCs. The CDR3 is CSVGDMPEKLFF. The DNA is TGCAGCGTCGGGGACATGCCAGAAAAACTGTTTTTT.